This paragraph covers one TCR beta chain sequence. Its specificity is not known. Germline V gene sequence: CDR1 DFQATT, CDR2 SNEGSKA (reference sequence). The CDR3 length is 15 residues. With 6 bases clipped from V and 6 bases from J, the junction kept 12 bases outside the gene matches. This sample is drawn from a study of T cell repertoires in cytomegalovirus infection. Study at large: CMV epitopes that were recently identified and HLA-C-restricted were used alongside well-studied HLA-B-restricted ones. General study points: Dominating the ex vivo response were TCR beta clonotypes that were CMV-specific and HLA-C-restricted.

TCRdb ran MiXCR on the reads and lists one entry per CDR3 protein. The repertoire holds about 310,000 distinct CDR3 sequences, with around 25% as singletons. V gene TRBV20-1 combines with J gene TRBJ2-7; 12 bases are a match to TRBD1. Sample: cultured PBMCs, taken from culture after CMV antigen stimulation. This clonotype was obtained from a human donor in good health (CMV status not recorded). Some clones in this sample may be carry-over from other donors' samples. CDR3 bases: TGCAGTGCCGACCGACCGGGACAGGGGGCGAGCGAGCAGTACTTC. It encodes CSADRPGQGASEQYF.